This entry lists 26 T cell receptor beta chains sequenced from one sample in a study of early T cells in non-severe SARS-CoV-2 infection. TCRdb re-derived calls from the 5' RACE reads in MiXCR, one entry per CDR3 protein. Among nearly 90,000 distinct CDR3 sequences listed, 14% were seen once. Sequencing was done on a sample of whole blood. The receptors originated from an adult who was a healthcare worker with PCR-confirmed SARS-CoV-2 infection or an uninfected control (not recorded which).

This clonotype was counted ten times or more. The gene calls are TRBV14 and TRBJ1-1, with 8 bases fitting TRBD1. J was trimmed by 2 bases and V by 0 bases; bases with no gene match: 5. Germline V gene data show CDR1 as SGHDN and CDR2 as FVKESK. The CDR3 is made up of 16 amino acids. The CDR3 nucleotides read TGTGCCAGCAGCCAAGATTGGGGACAGGCAAACACTGAAGCTTTCTTT. Translating gives CASSQDWGQANTEAFF. The whole variable domain, remainder taken from reference TRBV14 and TRBJ1-1, is EAGVTQFPSHSVIEKGQTVTLRCDPISGHDNLYWYRRVMGKEIKFLLHFVKESKQDESGMPNNRFLAERTGGTYSTLKVQPAELEDSGVYFCASSQDWGQANTEAFFGQGTRLTVV.

This clonotype was detected only a few times. This sequence joins TRBV7-9 and TRBJ1-4; TRBD1 aligns across 9 bases. The CDR3 sequence is 14 residues long. After removal of 5 bases from V and 8 bases from J, the junction contained 6 bases not matched to a gene. Germline V gene sequence: CDR1 SEHNR, CDR2 FQNEAQ (reference sequence). The CDR3 DNA sequence: TGTGCCAGCAGCCTGTGGACAGGGGAGGAAAAACTGTTTTTT. Encoded protein: CASSLWTGEEKLFF.

Ten or more counts support this clonotype. The chain employs TRBV7-9 and TRBJ1-1; weak D call: TRBD1 (5 bases). Germline V lookup: CDR1 SEHNR, CDR2 FQNEAQ (reference sequence). The V end lost 11 bases, the J end lost 5 bases, and 12 bases lay between the germline ends. The CDR3 length is 11 residues. The CDR3 is CALGRGTEAFF. The CDR3 nucleotides read TGTGCCCTGGGGAGGGGTACTGAAGCTTTCTTT.

This clonotype was picked up a small number of times. The rearrangement joins TRBV29-1 to TRBJ1-1; perhaps TRBD1 as D (5 bases). The CDR3 is 15 amino acids. V dropped 3 bases and J dropped 6 bases, with 20 bases sitting between them. Germline CDR1 SQVTM, CDR2 ANQGSEA. CDR3 DNA: TGCAGCGTTGATACGTTCGCCAGCGGGGACGCTGAAGCTTTCTTT. Encoded protein: CSVDTFASGDAEAFF.

This clonotype was recorded a few times. This chain connects TRBV27 to TRBJ2-7; D is unclear. V was clipped by 6 bases and J by 5 bases, with 11 bases between them. The CDR3 is 12 amino acids. The germline V gene has CDR1 MNHEY and CDR2 SMNVEV (reference sequence). CDR3 coding DNA: TGTGCCAGCAGCCAGCTGGGGAACGAGCAGTACTTC. It encodes CASSQLGNEQYF.

This clonotype was observed a few times. J is TRBJ1-1 and V is TRBV30; D not resolved. V was cut by 2 bases and J by 6 bases, with 22 bases left in between. The CDR3 is 16 residues long. Per germline, CDR1 GTSNPN and CDR2 SVGIG (reference sequence). The CDR3 loop is CAWSPTYPSWSAEAFF. The DNA for the CDR3 is TGTGCCTGGAGTCCTACTTACCCCAGCTGGTCTGCTGAAGCTTTCTTT.

In this sample, this clonotype turned up many times. The CDR3 is CASSYSRGHDTQYF. DNA of the CDR3: TGTGCCAGCAGTTACTCGAGGGGGCATGATACGCAGTATTTT. This chain links TRBV6-6 with TRBJ2-3; 7 positions match TRBD1. This CDR3 comprises 14 residues. V was clipped by 0 bases and J by 6 bases; unmatched bases: 3. The germline gives CDR1 MNHNY, CDR2 SVGAGI (reference sequence).

This clonotype has at least ten counts. J is TRBJ2-7 and V is TRBV7-6, with 7 bases identical to TRBD2. The CDR3 runs 15 residues. Germline V gives CDR1 SGHVS, CDR2 FNYEAQ. The V and J ends lost 4 bases and 0 bases, in that order; junction bases with no gene match: 6. In DNA, the CDR3 is TGTGCCAGCAGCTCCGGGACTACGAGCTCCTACGAGCAGTACTTC. Amino acids: CASSSGTTSSYEQYF.

The CDR3 DNA is TGCAGTGCACCCGGGGCCCAAGGCACAGATACGCAGTATTTT. Translation gives CSAPGAQGTDTQYF. The V and J genes are TRBV20-1 and TRBJ2-3, with D possibly being TRBD1 or TRBD2 (5 bases each). Trimming stripped 6 bases from V and 1 base from J, with 14 bases between. This CDR3 has 14 amino acids. Germline CDR1 and CDR2: DFQATT and SNEGSKA (reference sequence).

This chain links TRBV9 with TRBJ2-2; D is ambiguous. Trimming pared 4 bases from V and 3 bases from J, leaving 7 bases between. Germline V gives CDR1 SGDLS, CDR2 YYNGEE. The CDR3 covers 13 residues. The CDR3 reads CASSPPDTGELFF. CDR3 sequence (DNA): TGTGCCAGCAGCCCCCCGGACACCGGGGAGCTGTTTTTT.

This clonotype was counted between two and nine times. The rearrangement links TRBV6-1 to TRBJ2-2; D unclear. Trimming left V 4 bases short and J 2 bases short, with 8 bases between. Germline V lookup: CDR1 MNHNS, CDR2 SASEGT. The CDR3 is made up of 14 amino acids. This chain's CDR3 is CASSASLNTGELFF. The CDR3 coding sequence is TGTGCCAGCAGTGCATCATTAAACACCGGGGAGCTGTTTTTT.

There are a few counts of this clonotype. The chain has TRBV5-4 and TRBJ1-1; 8 nucleotides agree with TRBD1. This CDR3 region has 15 residues. Germline lookup yields CDR1 SGHNT and CDR2 YYREEE (reference sequence). The trim removed 4 bases at V and 7 bases at J, leaving 12 bases unmatched. The CDR3 DNA reads as TGTGCCAGCAGCCCCCCCGACAGGGGTAAATTTGAAGCTTTCTTT. This sequence encodes CASSPPDRGKFEAFF.

This clonotype was counted between two and nine times. The rearrangement joins TRBV28 to TRBJ2-5, with 7 bases matching TRBD1. The CDR3 is 15 residues long. The ends lost 6 bases at V and 3 bases at J; junction bases unmatched: 10. CDR1 and CDR2 (germline): MDHEN, SYDVKM. DNA for the CDR3: TGTGCCAGCAGGTGGGGACAGTCTCGTAAAGAGACCCAGTACTTC. Its protein is CASRWGQSRKETQYF.

This clonotype was seen more than once but under ten times. The rearrangement links TRBV12-3 or TRBV12-4 to TRBJ1-2, with D unclear. The CDR3 is 13 amino acids. The V end was cut by 1 base, the J end by 7 bases, with 10 bases between. CDR3 region: CASSLVPAGGYTF. The CDR3 coding sequence is TGTGCCAGCAGTTTAGTCCCTGCGGGTGGCTACACCTTC.

The sample holds a few counts of this clonotype. The CDR3 protein is CAISDLAAGGRNTGELFF. The CDR3 DNA follows: TGTGCCATCAGTGATTTGGCAGCGGGAGGACGAAACACCGGGGAGCTGTTTTTT. V and J are TRBV10-3 and TRBJ2-2; TRBD2 matches 9 bases. The CDR3 contains 18 residues. The germline CDR1 and CDR2 sequences are ENHRY and SYGVKD. Trimming at V came to 3 bases and at J to 2 bases, leaving 10 bases not matched to a gene.

This chain uses TRBV20-1 with TRBJ1-6; no firm D call. Trimming pared 0 bases from V and 0 bases from J, leaving 12 bases between. CDR1 and CDR2 (germline): DFQATT, SNEGSKA (reference sequence). The CDR3 length is 17 residues. The CDR3, as DNA: TGCAGTGCTAGAGATCTGAGGATAAGCTCCTATAATTCACCCCTCCACTTT. This encodes CSARDLRISSYNSPLHF.

This clonotype was counted a few times. The rearrangement joins TRBV7-2 to TRBJ1-6; 8 bases line up with TRBD1. The CDR3 length is 15 residues. The germline V gene encodes CDR1 SGHTA and CDR2 FQGNSA. V trimming: 6 bases; J trimming: 8 bases; junction bases outside the gene matches: 9. CDR3 region: CASSRDRGMHSPLHF. The DNA of the CDR3 is TGTGCCAGCAGTCGCGACAGGGGAATGCATTCACCCCTCCACTTT.

The gene calls are TRBV28 and TRBJ2-1; no definite D call. This CDR3 is 15 amino acids long. The germline CDR1 and CDR2 sequences are MDHEN and SYDVKM. V was cut by 3 bases and J by 5 bases, with 14 bases left in between. CDR3 loop: CASSLPSGVHNEQFF. Written as DNA, the CDR3 is TGTGCCAGCAGTTTGCCTAGTGGAGTCCACAATGAGCAGTTCTTC.

The chain recombines TRBV5-1 with TRBJ2-1; D possibly corresponds to TRBD2 (6 bases). CDR3 length equals 15 residues. The germline V gene has CDR1 SGHRS and CDR2 YFSETQ. Trimming cost V 4 bases and J 8 bases, with 19 bases left between them. Here the CDR3 reads CASSQDTGDLYEQFF. CDR3 in DNA: TGCGCCAGCAGCCAAGATACGGGGGATCTCTATGAGCAGTTCTTC.

The sample holds a few counts of this clonotype. The V call is TRBV9, the J call TRBJ1-1; weak D call: TRBD1 (5 bases). Germline values: CDR1 SGDLS, CDR2 YYNGEE. Trimming removed 0 bases at V and 1 base at J, with 13 bases between. The CDR3 length is 16 residues. CDR3: CASSVGDGARNTEAFF. The CDR3 region has the DNA TGTGCCAGCAGCGTAGGGGATGGGGCCAGGAACACTGAAGCTTTCTTT.

The chain is built from TRBV12-3 or TRBV12-4 and TRBJ1-1; no reliable D call. The CDR3 length is 13 residues. V was trimmed by 3 bases and J by 3 bases, leaving 8 bases between them. DNA for the CDR3: TGTGCCAGCAGTTTCAGCCAGTACACTGAAGCTTTCTTT. This translates into CASSFSQYTEAFF.

This clonotype was found many times. V is TRBV7-9 and J is TRBJ2-7, with 7 positions matching TRBD2. The V gene end was trimmed by 4 bases and the J gene end by 1 base; junction bases not matched to a gene: 10. Germline assignment: CDR1 SEHNR and CDR2 FQNEAQ (reference sequence). The CDR3 totals 16 residues. CDR3 region: CASSSSEASGSYEQYF. CDR3 in DNA: TGTGCCAGCAGCTCCTCTGAGGCTAGCGGTTCCTACGAGCAGTACTTC.

This clonotype turned up a few times. The chain is built from TRBV20-1 and TRBJ2-1, with 8 bases matching TRBD2. V was clipped by 3 bases and J by 4 bases; unmatched bases: 8. Germline V gene data show CDR1 as DFQATT and CDR2 as SNEGSKA (reference sequence). This CDR3 comprises 15 residues. The CDR3 reads CSASRTSGRYNEQFF. CDR3 DNA sequence: TGCAGTGCTAGCCGTACCAGCGGGAGATACAATGAGCAGTTCTTC.

This rearrangement joins TRBV6-5 to TRBJ2-7; 7 positions match TRBD1. The V and J ends lost 8 bases and 3 bases, in that order; junction bases with no gene match: 7. From germline, CDR1 is MNHEY and CDR2 SVGAGI. The CDR3 is made up of 13 amino acids. CDR3 sequence (DNA): TGTGCCAGCTGGACCGGGACAGTCTACGAGCAGTACTTC. This encodes CASWTGTVYEQYF.

The chain employs TRBV5-4 and TRBJ2-5; 7 bases are a match to TRBD2. The CDR3 length is 13 residues. Germline V CDR1 and CDR2: SGHNT, YYREEE (reference sequence). J gave up 5 bases and V 4 bases, and 5 bases lay outside the gene matches. CDR3 loop: CASSKTSQETQYF. In DNA, the CDR3 is TGTGCCAGCAGCAAGACTAGCCAGGAGACCCAGTACTTC.

This clonotype has a count of ten or more. The chain is built from TRBV28 and TRBJ2-1; 8 positions match TRBD2. CDR1 and CDR2 from the germline V gene are MDHEN and SYDVKM. The ends lost 4 bases at V and 6 bases at J; junction bases unmatched: 5. The CDR3 sequence is 14 residues long. The CDR3 protein is CASSYSGTFNEQFF. CDR3 nucleotide sequence: TGTGCCAGCAGTTATAGCGGGACTTTCAATGAGCAGTTCTTC.